Shown below are 21 T cell receptor beta chains from a single sample sequenced in a study of T cell responses to AZD1222 COVID-19 vaccine (dated by TCRdb to about 2021). Sample time point, as interpreted from the label and publication: baseline before first vaccination. Libraries were built with the immunoSEQ multiplex PCR assay. This immuneACCESS table, as held by TCRdb, lists in-frame sequences with V and J called but not all clones. Of the missing ones, under half trace to an unresolved V gene in checked studies; the others have no known cause. This sample comprises more than 100,000 clones, about 90% of them detected only once. The biggest ten clones account for more than 13% of the sample. This sample comprised peripheral blood, obtained on day 0 of AZD1222 vaccination. The origin of the receptors is an adult in good health.

As regards this clone: The same CDR3 arises from other DNA sequences in this sample as well. J is TRBJ1-2 and V is TRBV28; D gene unclear. Germline CDR1 reads MDHEN; CDR2 reads SYDVKM. This CDR3 comprises 11 residues. Trimming shortened V by 4 bases and J by 5 bases, and 5 bases separated the two germline ends. The DNA of the CDR3 is TGTGCCAGCAGTTCCAATTATGGCTACACCTTC. Protein product: CASSSNYGYTF.

The V call is TRBV3-1 (or the pseudogene TRBV3-2), the J call TRBJ1-5, with D perhaps matching TRBD1 (6 bases). CDR1 LGHDT and CDR2 YNNKEL come from the germline V gene (reference sequence). With 3 bases removed from V and 2 bases from J, the gap between germline ends came to 8 bases. This CDR3 spans 14 amino acids. DNA for the CDR3: TGTGCCAGCAGCCAGGAGGGGGGCAATCAGCCCCAGCATTTT. Residues: CASSQEGGNQPQHF.

The chain couples TRBV3-1 (or the pseudogene TRBV3-2) to TRBJ1-5; no firm D call. The CDR3 extends over 15 amino acids. Looked up from germline, CDR1 is LGHDT and CDR2 is YNNKEL (reference sequence). Trimming removed 3 bases at V and 2 bases at J, with 11 bases between. CDR3 DNA sequence: TGTGCCAGCAGCCAGGGCCATACCGGCAATCAGCCCCAGCATTTT. As protein: CASSQGHTGNQPQHF.

The V and J genes are TRBV2 and TRBJ2-1, with 9 bases lining up with TRBD2. CDR3 length: 15 amino acids. Germline lookup yields CDR1 SNHLY and CDR2 FYNNEI. The J segment lost 5 bases and the V segment lost 6 bases, leaving 8 bases of the junction unmatched. This CDR3 reads CASRGSGGPNNEQFF. Here the CDR3 DNA reads TGTGCCAGCAGGGGAAGCGGGGGGCCCAACAATGAGCAGTTCTTC. Full variable domain (remainder filled in from reference TRBV2 and TRBJ2-1): EPEVTQTPSHQVTQMGQEVILRCVPISNHLYFYWYRQILGQKVEFLVSFYNNEISEKSEIFDDQFSVERPDGSNFTLKIRSTKLEDSAMYFCASRGSGGPNNEQFFGPGTRLTVL.

This clone is deemed medium-sized (0.01 to 0.1%). The V call is TRBV4-3, the J call TRBJ2-5, with 7 bases matching TRBD1. The CDR3 spans 15 residues. V dropped 1 base and J dropped 2; count of bases not matched to a gene: 4. Germline loops: CDR1 LGHNA, CDR2 YSLEER. CDR3 nucleotide sequence: TGCGCCAGCAGCCAAGCACGACAGGGACAAGAGACCCAGTACTTC. It codes for CASSQARQGQETQYF.

This chain connects TRBV7-9 to TRBJ2-1; D is possibly TRBD2 (5 bases). This CDR3 is built from 16 residues. V shed 5 bases and J shed 0 bases, with 14 bases lying between them. Looked up from germline, CDR1 is SEHNR and CDR2 is FQNEAQ (reference sequence). Written as DNA, the CDR3 is TGTGCCAGCAGCCCCCCCACGGGAAGCTCCTACAATGAGCAGTTCTTC. It specifies CASSPPTGSSYNEQFF.

The chain joins TRBV2 to TRBJ2-1; 11 bases are a match to TRBD2. After removal of 5 bases from V and 3 bases from J, the junction contained 0 bases not matched to a gene. The CDR3 is made up of 14 amino acids. Germline V gene sequence: CDR1 SNHLY, CDR2 FYNNEI. Here the CDR3 DNA reads TGTGCCAGCAGTACTAGCGGGAGCTACAATGAGCAGTTCTTC. Its translation is CASSTSGSYNEQFF.

The rearrangement uses TRBV9 and TRBJ1-2; the D gene is possibly TRBD1 (6 bases). The germline V gene has CDR1 SGDLS and CDR2 YYNGEE. V was clipped by 2 bases and J by 6 bases, with 14 bases between them. CDR3 length: 14 amino acids. Here the CDR3 reads CASSVSTGSDGYTF. The CDR3 bases are TGTGCCAGCAGCGTTTCTACAGGGTCTGATGGCTACACCTTC.

This sequence joins TRBV5-4 and TRBJ2-5, with a weak D call TRBD2 (6 bases). Germline CDR1 and CDR2: SGHNT and YYREEE (reference sequence). Trimming pared 3 bases from V and 4 bases from J, leaving 16 bases between. This CDR3 contains 15 residues. CDR3 residues: CASSYGTRGGETQYF. The CDR3 DNA reads TGTGCCAGCAGCTATGGGACTCGCGGAGGAGAGACCCAGTACTTC.

This chain joins TRBV21-1 and TRBJ1-2; the DNA was not used to check the table's D call, TRBD1. TRBV21-1 is a documented pseudogene. CDR3 length: 13 residues. The CDR3 nucleotides read TGTGCCAGCAAATGGGACAGGGGGCTTGGCTACACCTTC. Translating gives CASKWDRGLGYTF.

The genes are TRBV5-3 and TRBJ2-3; D ambiguous. TRBV5-3 is an ORF for which the function is uncertain. The CDR3 loop spans 13 amino acids. Between the trimmed V and J ends, which lost 6 bases and 1 base, there was a span of 9 bases. The CDR3 loop is CARKKCGTDTQYF. The CDR3 coding sequence is TGTGCCAGAAAAAAATGCGGCACAGATACGCAGTATTTT.

J is TRBJ1-4 and V is TRBV30; D remains unclear. Germline CDR1 and CDR2: GTSNPN and SVGIG (reference sequence). The length of the CDR3 is 14 residues. Trimming left V 0 bases short and J 4 bases short, with 9 bases between. CDR3 in DNA: TGTGCCTGGAGTGTGAGAGGGATTAATGAAAAACTGTTTTTT. Protein product: CAWSVRGINEKLFF.

In DNA, the CDR3 is TGTGCCAGCAGTAGCGGGGGTACTATCACAGATACGCAGTATTTT. Amino acid sequence: CASSSGGTITDTQYF. The J gene is TRBJ2-3, the V gene TRBV5-4; 9 bases agree with TRBD2. Germline CDR1 is SGHNT and CDR2 is YYREEE (reference sequence). The CDR3 is 15 amino acids. J lost 2 bases, V lost 5 bases, and 6 bases had no gene match.

This chain uses TRBV10-3 with TRBJ2-7, with D perhaps TRBD1 (6 bases). V was pared by 6 bases and J by 7 bases, with 19 bases between. This CDR3 region has 14 residues. The germline CDR1 and CDR2 sequences are ENHRY and SYGVKD. The CDR3, as DNA: TGTGCCATCAGGGCACAGGGTATTCGTACTGAGCAGTACTTC. Amino acids: CAIRAQGIRTEQYF.

A note on this clone: At one boundary the junction diverges from the germline segment, which might be a read error. The J gene is TRBJ2-7, the V gene TRBV15; the match to TRBD1 covers 8 bases. The CDR3 length is 13 residues. Germline V gene data show CDR1 as LNHNV and CDR2 as YYDKDF (reference sequence). The CDR3 bases are TGTGCCACCTGCAGGACAGGGTACGACGAGCAGTACTTC. It translates to CATCRTGYDEQYF.

The gene calls are TRBV6-2 or TRBV6-3 and TRBJ1-6, with TRBD1 matching 8 bases. The V segment lost 6 bases and the J segment 5 bases; nucleotides outside the gene matches: 9. CDR1 is MNHEY and CDR2 is SVGEGT in the germline V gene. The CDR3 runs to 16 residues. The chain's CDR3 is CASSLDRGPHNSPLHF. In DNA, the CDR3 is TGTGCCAGCAGCCTTGACAGGGGTCCCCATAATTCACCCCTCCACTTT.

There are many counts of this clone. This chain joins TRBV19 and TRBJ1-1; D call uncertain. The ends were cut back, 3 bases at V and 1 base at J, with 9 bases in the middle. The CDR3 has 14 residues. CDR1 is LNHDA, CDR2 SQIVND, per germline (reference sequence). CDR3 sequence: CASSIQKWNTEAFF. Written as DNA, the CDR3 is TGTGCCAGTAGTATTCAGAAGTGGAACACTGAAGCTTTCTTT.

The chain employs TRBV7-8 and TRBJ2-1; maybe TRBD2 (7 bases). The CDR3 consists of 15 residues. Germline V gene sequence: CDR1 SGHVS, CDR2 FQNEAQ. Trimming removed 3 bases at V and 9 bases at J, with 18 bases between. The CDR3 bases are TGTGCCAGCAGCTTTAGGAGGGGGGGCCCCGCTGAGCAGTTCTTC. This codes for CASSFRRGGPAEQFF.

This clone was seen just once. The genes are TRBV29-1 and TRBJ2-1; tentatively, D is TRBD1 (6 bases). This CDR3 comprises 12 residues. Germline CDR1 and CDR2: SQVTM and ANQGSEA. Trimming removed 6 bases from V and 2 bases from J, with 8 bases in between. CDR3 protein: CSVRGPYNEQFF. For the CDR3, the DNA is TGCAGCGTCAGGGGACCCTACAATGAGCAGTTCTTC.

The genes are TRBV7-9 and TRBJ2-7; D gene unclear. This CDR3 contains 13 residues. Germline CDR1 and CDR2: SEHNR and FQNEAQ (reference sequence). The V gene lost 4 bases and the J gene lost 0 bases, with 7 bases spanning the gap. The CDR3 protein is CASSSQSSYEQYF. CDR3 DNA sequence: TGTGCCAGCAGCTCCCAAAGCTCCTACGAGCAGTACTTC.

V usage is TRBV6-1 and J usage is TRBJ1-5; D not certain. This CDR3 spans 14 amino acids. Trimming pared 1 base from V and 0 bases from J, leaving 4 bases between. The V gene's germline CDR1 is MNHNS and CDR2 SASEGT. CDR3 amino acids: CASSEGYSNQPQHF. The CDR3 coding sequence is TGTGCCAGCAGTGAAGGATATAGCAATCAGCCCCAGCATTTT.